These 2 T cell receptor beta chains were all obtained from the same sample, sequenced in a study of blood T cell repertoires in COVID-19. TCRdb keeps only in-frame clones here, not all; method: immunoSEQ multiplex PCR. The sample shows 150,000 or so clones, roughly 90% of them seen only once. The sequenced sample consisted of peripheral blood. All receptors come from a woman in her 50s with acute or convalescent COVID-19.

The V and J genes are TRBV9 and TRBJ2-3; D not resolved. The CDR3 is 13 amino acids. Trimming cost V 5 bases and J 4 bases, with 11 bases left between them. The germline V gene has CDR1 SGDLS and CDR2 YYNGEE. In DNA form, the CDR3 reads TGTGCCAGCAGTACAAGCGTCTCAGATACGCAGTATTTT. Its translation is CASSTSVSDTQYF.

The chain links TRBV24-1 to TRBJ1-3; no clear D gene. V was clipped by 5 bases and J by 4 bases, with 11 bases between them. CDR3 length: 14 amino acids. Germline CDR1 is KGHDR and CDR2 is SFDVKD. Written as DNA, the CDR3 is TGTGCCACCAGTGCCGACACGGCCGGAAACACCATATATTTT. Translation: CATSADTAGNTIYF.